A single sample is the source of the 12 T cell receptor beta chains below, sequenced in a study of tumor-infiltrating lymphocytes in localized non-small cell lung cancer listed by TCRdb under 2021. The library was produced with the immunoSEQ multiplex PCR assay. Imported from immuneACCESS, the table was reduced by TCRdb to in-frame sequences with V and J called. These copies leave out some clones; in studies compared against another copy, an unresolved V gene accounts for under half, and the cause of the remainder is not known. The sample table holds about 24,000 clones, of which 50% to 70% were seen once. The ten largest clonotypes hold 5.4% of the sample. The source material was lung tumor tissue. These receptors originate from a human donor with non-small cell lung cancer.

The rearrangement uses TRBV27 and TRBJ2-7, with TRBD2 matching over 10 bases. The ends lost 6 bases at V and 2 bases at J; junction bases unmatched: 13. Per germline, CDR1 MNHEY and CDR2 SMNVEV (reference sequence). This CDR3 comprises 17 residues. The CDR3 region is CASRRTSGGTSPYEQYF. The DNA of the CDR3 is TGTGCCAGCAGGCGGACTAGCGGTGGGACTTCCCCCTACGAGCAGTACTTC.

This clone was seen only once. The chain is built from TRBV5-6 and TRBJ1-4; TRBD1 is a possible D gene (5 bases). In germline, CDR1 is SGHDT, CDR2 YYEEEE. Trimming took off 2 bases at V and 5 bases at J, with 13 bases between the two ends. CDR3 size: 15 residues. CDR3 loop: CASSFFGRGNEKLFF. Written as DNA, the CDR3 is TGTGCCAGCAGCTTTTTCGGACGGGGGAATGAAAAACTGTTTTTT. Combining the CDR3 with reference TRBV5-6 and TRBJ1-4 gives the whole variable domain DAGVTQSPTHLIKTRGQQVTLRCSPKSGHDTVSWYQQALGQGPQFIFQYYEEEERQRGNFPDRFSGHQFPNYSSELNVNALLLGDSALYLCASSFFGRGNEKLFFGSGTQLSVL.

V gene TRBV2 combines with J gene TRBJ2-3; D is ambiguous. The V and J ends lost 1 base and 8 bases respectively, with 10 bases between them. Germline CDR1 SNHLY, CDR2 FYNNEI. CDR3 length equals 13 residues. For the CDR3, the DNA is TGTGCCAGCAGTGAAGATGGGGAAGGTACGCAGTATTTT. It translates to CASSEDGEGTQYF. Full variable domain (outside the CDR3, taken from reference TRBV2 and TRBJ2-3): EPEVTQTPSHQVTQMGQEVILRCVPISNHLYFYWYRQILGQKVEFLVSFYNNEISEKSEIFDDQFSVERPDGSNFTLKIRSTKLEDSAMYFCASSEDGEGTQYFGPGTRLTVL.

Points on this clone: A read error may account for a junction end that differs from germline. The genes are TRBV6-6 and TRBJ1-2; perhaps TRBD1 as D (6 bases). Germline V lookup: CDR1 MNHNY, CDR2 SVGAGI (reference sequence). This CDR3 region has 13 residues. This chain's CDR3 is CAISAEGGNGYTF. The CDR3 bases are TGTGCCATCAGTGCCGAGGGGGGGAATGGCTACACCTTC.

This clone was detected only a few times. This chain links TRBV11-2 with TRBJ2-1, with 11 bases matching TRBD2. CDR3 length: 15 amino acids. The junction had 7 bases not matched to a gene; V was cut back by 4 bases and J by 8 bases. Germline CDR1 and CDR2: SGHAT and FQNNGV. CDR3 DNA sequence: TGTGCCAGCAGCTCGTTAGCGGGAGGGCCGGATGAGCAGTTCTTC. Translating it yields CASSSLAGGPDEQFF.

The V and J genes are TRBV28 and TRBJ2-3; 7 positions match TRBD2. V was clipped by 7 bases and J by 2 bases; unmatched bases: 6. This CDR3 spans 14 amino acids. The V gene's germline CDR1 is MDHEN and CDR2 SYDVKM. CDR3 in DNA: TGTGCCAGCACACCCGGGACTACCACAGATACGCAGTATTTT. Amino acid sequence: CASTPGTTTDTQYF. The full variable domain, with the rest looked up from reference TRBV28 and TRBJ2-3, is DVKVTQSSRYLVKRTGEKVFLECVQDMDHENMFWYRQDPGLGLRLIYFSYDVKMKEKGDIPEGYSVSREKKERFSLILESASTNQTSMYLCASTPGTTTDTQYFGPGTRLTVL.

With regard to this clone: Other nucleotide sequences from this sample produce the same CDR3. V and J are TRBV18 and TRBJ1-1; D is ambiguous. V was clipped by 6 bases and J by 1 base, with 9 bases between them. This CDR3 has 13 amino acids. CDR1 KGHSH and CDR2 LQKENI come from the germline V gene. The CDR3 is CASSPGQNTEAFF. The DNA of the CDR3 is TGTGCCAGCTCCCCAGGCCAGAACACTGAAGCTTTCTTT.

This chain links TRBV6-1 with TRBJ2-1; D not resolved. This CDR3 contains 9 residues. The V end was cut by 2 bases, the J end by 15 bases, with 5 bases between. From germline, CDR1 is MNHNS and CDR2 SASEGT. The CDR3 DNA sequence: TGTGCCAGCAGTGAAAGCCGGTTCTTC. This codes for CASSESRFF.

Concerning this clone itself: Its ends do not fully match the called genes, so a read error is possible. This CDR3 is also generated by other DNA sequences in the sample. The chain uses TRBV29-1 and TRBJ1-1; D is uncertain. The CDR3 is made up of 14 amino acids. Germline V gene lookup returns CDR1 SQVTM and CDR2 ANQGSEA. The CDR3, as DNA: TGCAGCGCGTCTGGGTCAAATCGAGACACTGAGGCTTTCTTT. Amino acids: CSASGSNRDTEAFF.

The chain couples TRBV19 to TRBJ1-1; 8 nucleotides line up with TRBD1. The V gene's germline CDR1 is LNHDA and CDR2 SQIVND (reference sequence). Trimming removed 7 bases from V and 0 bases from J; junction bases left unmatched: 10. CDR3 size: 16 residues. The DNA for the CDR3 is TGTGCCAGTACAAAGTCCGGGACAGGACTGAACACTGAAGCTTTCTTT. Its translation: CASTKSGTGLNTEAFF.

This chain uses TRBV18 with TRBJ1-4; weak D call: TRBD1 (6 bases). Germline CDR1 is KGHSH and CDR2 is LQKENI. V was trimmed by 4 bases and J by 5 bases, leaving 11 bases between them. This CDR3 region has 14 residues. CDR3 in DNA: TGTGCCAGCTCACTGGGACAACTCAATGAAAAACTGTTTTTT. This encodes CASSLGQLNEKLFF.

The chain carries TRBV5-6 and TRBJ2-5; maybe TRBD1 (6 bases). V dropped 2 bases and J dropped 12 bases, with 14 bases sitting between them. Per germline, CDR1 SGHDT and CDR2 YYEEEE. This CDR3 is 12 amino acids long. The CDR3: CASSLQDSPEYF. CDR3 nucleotides: TGTGCCAGCAGCTTACAGGACAGCCCCGAGTACTTC.